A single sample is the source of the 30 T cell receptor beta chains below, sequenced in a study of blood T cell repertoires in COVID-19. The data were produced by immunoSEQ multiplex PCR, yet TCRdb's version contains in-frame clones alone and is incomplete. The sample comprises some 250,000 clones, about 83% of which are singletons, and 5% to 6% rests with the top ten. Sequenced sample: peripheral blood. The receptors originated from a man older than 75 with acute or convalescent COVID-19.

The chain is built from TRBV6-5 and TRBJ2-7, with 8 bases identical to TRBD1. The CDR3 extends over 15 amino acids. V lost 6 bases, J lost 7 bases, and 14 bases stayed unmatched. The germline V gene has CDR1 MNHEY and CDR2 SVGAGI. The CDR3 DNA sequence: TGTGCCAGCAGCAGGACAGGGCGCGGGGTGGAGGAGCAGTACTTC. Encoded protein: CASSRTGRGVEEQYF.

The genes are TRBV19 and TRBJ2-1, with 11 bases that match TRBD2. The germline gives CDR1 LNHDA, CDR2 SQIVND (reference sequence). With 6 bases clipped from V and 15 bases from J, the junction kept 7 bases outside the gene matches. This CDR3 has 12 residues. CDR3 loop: CASRSVSGGAFF. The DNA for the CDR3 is TGTGCCAGTAGGTCCGTTAGCGGGGGGGCGTTCTTC.

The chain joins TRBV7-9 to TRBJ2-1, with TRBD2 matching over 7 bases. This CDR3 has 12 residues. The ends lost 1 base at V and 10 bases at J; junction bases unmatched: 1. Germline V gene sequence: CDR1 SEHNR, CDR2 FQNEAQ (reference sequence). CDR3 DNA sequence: TGTGCCAGCAGCTTAGAGGGAGGGGAGCAGTTCTTC. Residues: CASSLEGGEQFF. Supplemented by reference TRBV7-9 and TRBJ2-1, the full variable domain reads DTGVSQNPRHKITKRGQNVTFRCDPISEHNRLYWYRQTLGQGPEFLTYFQNEAQLEKSRLLSDRFSAERPKGSFSTLEIQRTEQGDSAMYLCASSLEGGEQFFGPGTRLTVL.

CDR3 sequence reads: CASRIGTGVNEAFF. The CDR3 bases are TGTGCCAGCCGTATCGGGACAGGGGTTAATGAAGCTTTCTTT. The V gene is TRBV3-1 (or the pseudogene TRBV3-2), the J gene TRBJ1-1; 10 nucleotides align to TRBD1. The germline V gene has CDR1 LGHDT and CDR2 YNNKEL (reference sequence). The CDR3 runs to 14 residues. Germline trimming cut 8 bases from V and 7 bases from J; bases unmatched to any gene: 10.

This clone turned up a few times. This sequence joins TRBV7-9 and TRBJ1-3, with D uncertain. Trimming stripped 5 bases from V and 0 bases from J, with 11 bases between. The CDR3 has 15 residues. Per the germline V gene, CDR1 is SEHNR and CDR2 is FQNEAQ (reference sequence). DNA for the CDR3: TGTGCCAGCAGCGCGGCCGGGAACTCTGGAAACACCATATATTTT. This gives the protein CASSAAGNSGNTIYF. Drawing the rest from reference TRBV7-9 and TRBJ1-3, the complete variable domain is DTGVSQNPRHKITKRGQNVTFRCDPISEHNRLYWYRQTLGQGPEFLTYFQNEAQLEKSRLLSDRFSAERPKGSFSTLEIQRTEQGDSAMYLCASSAAGNSGNTIYFGEGSWLTVV.

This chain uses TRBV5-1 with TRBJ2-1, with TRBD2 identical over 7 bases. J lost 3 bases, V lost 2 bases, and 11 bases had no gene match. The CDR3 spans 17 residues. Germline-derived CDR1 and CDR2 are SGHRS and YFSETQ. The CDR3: CASSFRGLADRYNEQFF. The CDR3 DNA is TGCGCCAGCAGCTTCCGGGGTCTAGCGGATCGCTACAATGAGCAGTTCTTC.

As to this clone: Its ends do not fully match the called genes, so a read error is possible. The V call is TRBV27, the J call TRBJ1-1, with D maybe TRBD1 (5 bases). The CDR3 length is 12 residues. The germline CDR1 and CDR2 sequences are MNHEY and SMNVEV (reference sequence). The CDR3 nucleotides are TGCCTCCCCCCTGACAGCAACACTGAAGCTTTCTTT. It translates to CLPPDSNTEAFF.

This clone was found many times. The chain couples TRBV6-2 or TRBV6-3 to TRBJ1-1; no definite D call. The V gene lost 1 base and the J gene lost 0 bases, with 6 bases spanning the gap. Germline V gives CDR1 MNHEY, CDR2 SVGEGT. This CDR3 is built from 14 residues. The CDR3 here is CASSYLAVNTEAFF. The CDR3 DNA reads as TGTGCCAGCAGTTACTTGGCAGTGAACACTGAAGCTTTCTTT.

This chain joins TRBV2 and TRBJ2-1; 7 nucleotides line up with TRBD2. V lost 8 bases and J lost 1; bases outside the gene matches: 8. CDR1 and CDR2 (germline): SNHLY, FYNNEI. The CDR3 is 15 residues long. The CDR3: CASVWGGGSYNEQFF. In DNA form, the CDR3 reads TGTGCCAGCGTCTGGGGGGGTGGTTCCTACAATGAGCAGTTCTTC. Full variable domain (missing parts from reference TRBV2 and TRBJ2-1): EPEVTQTPSHQVTQMGQEVILRCVPISNHLYFYWYRQILGQKVEFLVSFYNNEISEKSEIFDDQFSVERPDGSNFTLKIRSTKLEDSAMYFCASVWGGGSYNEQFFGPGTRLTVL.

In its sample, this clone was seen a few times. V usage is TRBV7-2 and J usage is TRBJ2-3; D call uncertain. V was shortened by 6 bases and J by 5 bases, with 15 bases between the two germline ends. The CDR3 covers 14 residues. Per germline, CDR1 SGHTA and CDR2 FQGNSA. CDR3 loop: CASSSTGRIDTQYF. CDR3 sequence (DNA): TGTGCCAGCAGTTCGACTGGAAGGATAGATACGCAGTATTTT.

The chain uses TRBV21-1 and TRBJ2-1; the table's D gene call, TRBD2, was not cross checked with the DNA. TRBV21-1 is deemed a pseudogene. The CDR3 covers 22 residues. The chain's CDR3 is CASSKGSTRGGKKFSSYNEQFF. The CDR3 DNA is TGTGCCAGCAGCAAAGGATCAACGAGGGGGGGAAAGAAGTTTAGCTCCTACAATGAGCAGTTCTTC.

This chain's CDR3 is CASSRAGALPYEQYF. The CDR3, as DNA: TGTGCCAGCAGTCGAGCGGGGGCCTTGCCCTACGAGCAGTACTTC. J is TRBJ2-7 and V is TRBV6-2 or TRBV6-3, with 8 bases that match TRBD2. This CDR3 region has 15 residues. V was clipped by 5 bases and J by 2 bases; unmatched bases: 8. The germline V gene encodes CDR1 MNHEY and CDR2 SVGEGT.

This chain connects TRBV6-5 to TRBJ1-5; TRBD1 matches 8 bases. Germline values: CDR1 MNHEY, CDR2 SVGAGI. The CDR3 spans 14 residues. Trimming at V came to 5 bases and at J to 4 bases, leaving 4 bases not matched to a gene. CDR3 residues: CASSPTGENQPQHF. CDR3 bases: TGTGCCAGCAGTCCGACAGGGGAAAATCAGCCCCAGCATTTT.

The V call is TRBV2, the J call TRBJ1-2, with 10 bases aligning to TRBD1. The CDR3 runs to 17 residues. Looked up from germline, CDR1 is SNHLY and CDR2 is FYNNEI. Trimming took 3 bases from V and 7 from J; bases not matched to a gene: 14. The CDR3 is CASSERRSGQGTAGYTF. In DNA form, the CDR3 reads TGTGCCAGCAGTGAGCGTCGTTCGGGACAGGGGACCGCTGGCTACACCTTC.

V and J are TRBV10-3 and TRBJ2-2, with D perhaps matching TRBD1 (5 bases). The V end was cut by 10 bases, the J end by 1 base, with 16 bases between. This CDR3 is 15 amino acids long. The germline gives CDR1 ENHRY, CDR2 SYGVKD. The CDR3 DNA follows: TGTGCCACGCGTAGTACAGGTCTGAACACCGGGGAGCTGTTTTTT. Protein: CATRSTGLNTGELFF.

Here the CDR3 reads CASSLALLTVGANYGYTF. The CDR3 bases are TGTGCCAGCAGCTTAGCGCTATTGACGGTGGGAGCTAACTATGGCTACACCTTC. The chain couples TRBV7-2 to TRBJ1-2; D ambiguous. With 0 bases removed from V and 0 bases from J, the gap between germline ends came to 17 bases. The CDR3 has 18 amino acids. CDR1 and CDR2 (germline): SGHTA, FQGNSA.

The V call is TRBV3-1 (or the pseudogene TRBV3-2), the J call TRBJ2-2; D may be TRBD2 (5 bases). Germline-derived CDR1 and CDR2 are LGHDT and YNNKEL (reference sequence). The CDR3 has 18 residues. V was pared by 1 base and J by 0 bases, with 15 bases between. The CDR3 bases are TGTGCCAGCAGCCAAGTGTCAGCGTACGGGGCGAACACCGGGGAGCTGTTTTTT. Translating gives CASSQVSAYGANTGELFF.

For the CDR3, the DNA is TGTGCCAGCGGGGGGGTATCATGGAAGGAGCAGTACTTC. Translation: CASGGVSWKEQYF. The V and J genes are TRBV2 and TRBJ2-7; 7 positions agree with TRBD2. The germline CDR1 and CDR2 sequences are SNHLY and FYNNEI. This CDR3 has 13 amino acids. With V trimmed by 8 bases and J by 7 bases, 11 bases remained unmatched.

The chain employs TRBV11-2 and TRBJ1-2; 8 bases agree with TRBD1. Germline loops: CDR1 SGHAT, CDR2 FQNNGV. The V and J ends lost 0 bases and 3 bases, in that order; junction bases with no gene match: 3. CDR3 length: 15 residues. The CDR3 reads CASSLDGQGHYGYTF. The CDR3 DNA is TGTGCCAGCAGCTTAGATGGACAGGGCCACTATGGCTACACCTTC. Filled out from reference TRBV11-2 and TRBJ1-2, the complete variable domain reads EAGVAQSPRYKIIEKRQSVAFWCNPISGHATLYWYQQILGQGPKLLIQFQNNGVVDDSQLPKDRFSAERLKGVDSTLKIQPAKLEDSAVYLCASSLDGQGHYGYTFGSGTRLTVV.

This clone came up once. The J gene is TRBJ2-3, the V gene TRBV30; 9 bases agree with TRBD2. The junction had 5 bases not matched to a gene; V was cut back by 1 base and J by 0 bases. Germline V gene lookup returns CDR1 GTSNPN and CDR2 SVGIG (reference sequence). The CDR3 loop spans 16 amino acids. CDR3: CAWSGLAGASTDTQYF. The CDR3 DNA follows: TGTGCCTGGAGTGGGTTAGCGGGGGCCAGCACAGATACGCAGTATTTT.

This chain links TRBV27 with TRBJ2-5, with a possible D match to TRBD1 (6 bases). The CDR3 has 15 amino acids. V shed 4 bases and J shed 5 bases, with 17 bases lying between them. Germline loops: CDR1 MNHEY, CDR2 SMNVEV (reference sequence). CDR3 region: CASSSNRVHWETQYF. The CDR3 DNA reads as TGTGCCAGCAGTTCCAACAGGGTCCATTGGGAGACCCAGTACTTC.

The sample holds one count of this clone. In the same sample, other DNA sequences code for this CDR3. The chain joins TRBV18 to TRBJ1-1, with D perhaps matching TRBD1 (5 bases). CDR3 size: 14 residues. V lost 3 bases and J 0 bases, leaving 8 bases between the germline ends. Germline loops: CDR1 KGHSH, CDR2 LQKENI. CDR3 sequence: CASSPGQMNTEAFF. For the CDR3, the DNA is TGTGCCAGCTCACCGGGGCAGATGAACACTGAAGCTTTCTTT.

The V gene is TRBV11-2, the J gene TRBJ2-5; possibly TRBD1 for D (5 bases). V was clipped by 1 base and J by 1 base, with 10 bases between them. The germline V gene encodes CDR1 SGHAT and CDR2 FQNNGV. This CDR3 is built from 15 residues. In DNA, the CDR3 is TGTGCCAGCAGCTTAGGGGCCAGGGCCCAAGAGACCCAGTACTTC. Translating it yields CASSLGARAQETQYF.

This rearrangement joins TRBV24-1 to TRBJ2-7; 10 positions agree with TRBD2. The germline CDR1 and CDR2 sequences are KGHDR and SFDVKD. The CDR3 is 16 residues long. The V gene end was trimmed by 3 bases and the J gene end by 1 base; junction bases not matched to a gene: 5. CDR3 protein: CATSDPTSGSSYEQYF. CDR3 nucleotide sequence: TGTGCCACCAGTGATCCGACTAGCGGGTCTTCCTACGAGCAGTACTTC.

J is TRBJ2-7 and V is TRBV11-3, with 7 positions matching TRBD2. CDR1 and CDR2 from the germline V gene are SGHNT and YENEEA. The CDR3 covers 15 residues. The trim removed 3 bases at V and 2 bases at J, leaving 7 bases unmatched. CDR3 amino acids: CASSLGAGAAYEQYF. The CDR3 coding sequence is TGTGCCAGCAGCTTGGGCGCGGGAGCCGCCTACGAGCAGTACTTC.

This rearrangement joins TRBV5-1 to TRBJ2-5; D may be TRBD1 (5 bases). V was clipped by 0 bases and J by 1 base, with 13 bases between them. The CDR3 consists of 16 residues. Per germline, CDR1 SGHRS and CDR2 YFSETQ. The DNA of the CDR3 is TGCGCCAGCAGCTTGGCCGTGAGTACAGGCCAAGAGACCCAGTACTTC. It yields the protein CASSLAVSTGQETQYF.

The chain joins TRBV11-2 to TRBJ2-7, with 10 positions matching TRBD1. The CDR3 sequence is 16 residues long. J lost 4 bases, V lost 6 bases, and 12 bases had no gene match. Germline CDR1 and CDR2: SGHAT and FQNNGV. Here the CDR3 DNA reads TGTGCCAGCAGACCAAGATTAGGACAGGGGGGATACGAGCAGTACTTC. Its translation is CASRPRLGQGGYEQYF.

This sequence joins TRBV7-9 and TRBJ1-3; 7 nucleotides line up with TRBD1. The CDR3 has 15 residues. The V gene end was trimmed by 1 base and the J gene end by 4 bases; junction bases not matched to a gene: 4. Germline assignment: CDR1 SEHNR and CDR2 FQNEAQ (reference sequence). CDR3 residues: CASSLEQGSGNTIYF. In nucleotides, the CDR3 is TGTGCCAGCAGCTTAGAACAGGGGTCCGGAAACACCATATATTTT.

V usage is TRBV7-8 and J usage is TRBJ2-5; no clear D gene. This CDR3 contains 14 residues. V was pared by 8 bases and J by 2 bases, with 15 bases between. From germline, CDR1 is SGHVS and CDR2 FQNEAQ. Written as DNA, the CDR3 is TGTGCCAGCGGGCCACAAATTAATCAAGAGACCCAGTACTTC. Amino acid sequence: CASGPQINQETQYF.

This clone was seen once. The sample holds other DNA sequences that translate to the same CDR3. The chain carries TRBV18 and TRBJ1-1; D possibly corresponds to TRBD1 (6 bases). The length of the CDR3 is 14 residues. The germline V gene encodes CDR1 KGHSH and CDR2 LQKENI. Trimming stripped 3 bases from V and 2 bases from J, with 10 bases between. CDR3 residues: CASSPGQSNTEAFF. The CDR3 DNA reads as TGTGCCAGCTCACCTGGACAGAGTAACACTGAAGCTTTCTTT.